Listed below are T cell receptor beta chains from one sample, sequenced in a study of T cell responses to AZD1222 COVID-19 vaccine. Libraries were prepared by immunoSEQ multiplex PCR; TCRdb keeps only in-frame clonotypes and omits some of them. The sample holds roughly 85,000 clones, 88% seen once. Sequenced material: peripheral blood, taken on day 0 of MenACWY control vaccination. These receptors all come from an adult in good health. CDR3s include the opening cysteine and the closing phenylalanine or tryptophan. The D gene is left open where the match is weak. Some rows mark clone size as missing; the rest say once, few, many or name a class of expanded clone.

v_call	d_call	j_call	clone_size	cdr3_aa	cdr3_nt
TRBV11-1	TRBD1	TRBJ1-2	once	CASSLGRTGGFGGYTF	TGTGCCAGCAGCCTGGGGAGGACAGGGGGCTTCGGCGGCTACACCTTC
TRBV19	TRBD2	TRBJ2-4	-	CASRHLGAGSENIQYF	TGTGCCAGTAGACACCTTGGAGCGGGGTCCGAAAACATTCAGTACTTC
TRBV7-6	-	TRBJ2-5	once	CASSLGQGETQYF	TGTGCCAGCAGCTTAGGGCAAGGAGAGACCCAGTACTTC
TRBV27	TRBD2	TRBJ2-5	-	CASSFREGETQYF	TGTGCCAGCAGTTTCCGGGAGGGAGAGACCCAGTACTTC
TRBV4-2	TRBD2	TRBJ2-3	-	CASSRQTASGGADTQYF	TGTGCCAGCAGCCGCCAAACGGCTAGCGGGGGGGCAGATACGCAGTATTTT
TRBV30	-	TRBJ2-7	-	CAWSVTSMREQYF	TGTGCCTGGAGTGTGACTAGTATGCGCGAGCAGTACTTC
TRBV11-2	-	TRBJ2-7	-	CASSPPNKAYEQYF	TGTGCCAGCAGTCCGCCCAATAAGGCCTACGAGCAGTACTTC
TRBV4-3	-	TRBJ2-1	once	CASSRDSYNEQFF	TGCGCCAGCAGCCGGGACTCTTACAATGAGCAGTTCTTC
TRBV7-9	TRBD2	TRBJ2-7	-	CASSPQGLAGYEQYF	TGTGCCAGCAGCCCACAGGGACTAGCGGGCTACGAGCAGTACTTC
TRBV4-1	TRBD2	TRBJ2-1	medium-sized	CASSQGGGAYNEQFF	TGCGCCAGCAGCCAGGGCGGGGGGGCCTACAATGAGCAGTTCTTC
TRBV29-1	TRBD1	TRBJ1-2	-	CSVGQGDGYTF	TGCAGCGTGGGACAGGGTGATGGCTACACCTTC
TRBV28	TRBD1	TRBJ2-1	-	CASSWGRPGTGVDEQFF	TGTGCCAGCAGTTGGGGTAGACCCGGGACAGGGGTTGATGAGCAGTTCTTC
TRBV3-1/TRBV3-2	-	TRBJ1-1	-	CASSPGYSNTEAFF	TGTGCCAGCAGCCCCGGTTATTCGAACACTGAAGCTTTCTTT
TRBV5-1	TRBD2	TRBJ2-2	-	CASSLALSGLAPNSGELFF	TGCGCCAGCAGCTTGGCCTTGTCAGGACTAGCGCCGAATTCCGGGGAGCTGTTTTTT
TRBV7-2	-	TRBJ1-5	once	CASSLVPREPQHF	TGTGCCAGCAGCTTAGTCCCACGGGAGCCCCAGCATTTT
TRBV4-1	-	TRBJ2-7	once	CASSQDLGTTPYEQYF	TGCGCCAGCAGCCAAGATTTGGGGACAACTCCCTACGAGCAGTACTTC
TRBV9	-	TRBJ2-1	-	CASSVGGSSSYNEQFF	TGTGCCAGCAGCGTTGGGGGGTCGAGCTCCTACAATGAGCAGTTCTTC
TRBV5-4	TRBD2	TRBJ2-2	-	CASSLRTSGAGELFF	TGTGCCAGCAGCTTGAGGACTAGCGGGGCCGGGGAGCTGTTTTTT
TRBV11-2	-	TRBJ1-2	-	CASSPPNGVVDGYTF	TGTGCCAGCAGCCCTCCCAATGGGGTGGTGGATGGCTACACCTTC
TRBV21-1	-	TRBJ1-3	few	CASSKVRAGGHISGNTIYF	TGTGCCAGCAGCAAAGTGAGGGCAGGGGGCCACATCTCTGGAAACACCATATATTTT
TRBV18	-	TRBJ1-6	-	CASSPSPERNNSPLHF	TGTGCCAGCTCACCCTCACCCGAGCGGAATAATTCACCCCTCCACTTT
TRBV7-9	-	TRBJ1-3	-	CASSFLRAGNTIYF	TGTGCCAGCAGCTTCCTAAGGGCTGGAAACACCATATATTTT
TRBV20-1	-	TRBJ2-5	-	CSALGRETQYF	TGCAGTGCCTTGGGGAGAGAGACCCAGTACTTC
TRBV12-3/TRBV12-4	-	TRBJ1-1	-	CASSWGQNTEAFF	TGTGCCAGCAGCTGGGGCCAGAACACTGAAGCTTTCTTT
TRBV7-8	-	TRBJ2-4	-	CASSPGHGGDIQYF	TGTGCCAGCAGCCCGGGACACGGAGGGGACATTCAGTACTTC
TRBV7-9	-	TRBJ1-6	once	CASSRYDTGTGSPLHF	TGTGCCAGCAGCCGATACGATACAGGGACGGGTTCACCCCTCCACTTT
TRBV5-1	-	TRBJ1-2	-	CASSLETRGYTF	TGCGCCAGCAGCTTAGAGACTCGGGGCTACACCTTC
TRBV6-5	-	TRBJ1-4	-	CASRAGTLGEKLFF	TGTGCCAGCAGAGCCGGGACACTCGGGGAAAAACTGTTTTTT
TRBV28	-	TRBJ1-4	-	CASRVGQDEKLFF	TGTGCCAGCCGAGTCGGGCAGGATGAAAAACTGTTTTTT
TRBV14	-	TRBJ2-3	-	CASSHGAGRGTDTQYF	TGTGCCAGCAGCCATGGAGCGGGCAGGGGCACAGATACGCAGTATTTT
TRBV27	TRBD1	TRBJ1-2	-	CASSREGTGVYYGYTF	TGTGCCAGCAGCCGGGAGGGGACAGGGGTATACTATGGCTACACCTTC
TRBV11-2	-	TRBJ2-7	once	CASSLGQGRTYEQYF	TGTGCCAGCAGCTTAGGCCAGGGACGAACCTACGAGCAGTACTTC
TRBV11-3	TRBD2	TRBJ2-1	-	CASSSGGGSYNEQFF	TGTGCCAGCAGCTCGGGGGGGGGCTCCTACAATGAGCAGTTCTTC
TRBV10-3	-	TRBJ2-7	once	CAISAATEQYF	TGTGCCATCAGTGCAGCGACCGAGCAGTACTTC
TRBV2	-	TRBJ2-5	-	CASSLTGLGETQYF	TGTGCCAGCAGCCTGACAGGTTTGGGAGAGACCCAGTACTTC
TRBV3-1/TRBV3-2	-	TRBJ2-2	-	CASSQEPRGFTGELFF	TGTGCCAGCAGCCAAGAGCCCAGGGGTTTCACCGGGGAGCTGTTTTTT
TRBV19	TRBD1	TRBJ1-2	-	CASSETGVYGYTF	TGTGCCAGCTCGGAAACAGGGGTCTATGGCTACACCTTC
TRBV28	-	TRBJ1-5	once	CASSLSPYNLYSNQPQHF	TGTGCCAGCAGTTTATCCCCGTACAACTTATATAGCAATCAGCCCCAGCATTTT
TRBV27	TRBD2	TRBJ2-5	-	CASSHRTSGGARETQYF	TGTGCCAGCAGTCACAGGACTAGCGGGGGGGCGAGGGAGACCCAGTACTTC
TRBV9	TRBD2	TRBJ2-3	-	CASSVVSGGWTDTQYF	TGTGCCAGCAGCGTGGTTAGCGGGGGATGGACAGATACGCAGTATTTT
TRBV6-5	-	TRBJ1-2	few	CASSLSRGTFDYTF	TGTGCCAGCAGCCTCTCCCGGGGGACATTCGACTACACCTTC
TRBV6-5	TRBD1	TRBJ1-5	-	CASRGQGSGQPQHF	TGTGCCAGCAGAGGACAGGGGAGCGGTCAGCCCCAGCATTTT